Presented here are 32 T cell receptor beta chains from one specimen sequenced in a study of prognosis after radiotherapy for stage I lung cancer. The study amplified the TCR beta CDR3 region from genomic DNA. This amplification was carried out by two rounds of multiplex PCR. The first round of PCR was done with primers that matched each TRBV and TRBJ gene. TCRdb recomputed calls from the multiplex PCR reads with MiXCR, one row per CDR3 protein. Altogether fewer than 30,000 distinct CDR3 sequences are present, 30% being singletons, with the ten largest covering about 33%. Sequenced material: PBMCs, taken before or after stereotactic body radiation therapy (not recorded which). The receptors were sampled from a donor over 45 with non-small cell lung cancer.

This clonotype was picked up many times. Written as DNA, the CDR3 is TGTGCCACCAGTGATCCGCAGCCGGGGAGGAACACAGATACGCAGTATTTT. Encoded protein: CATSDPQPGRNTDTQYF. The chain carries TRBV24-1 and TRBJ2-3; D perhaps matches TRBD2 (6 bases). V dropped 3 bases and J dropped 2 bases, with 17 bases sitting between them. The CDR3 runs 17 residues. From germline, CDR1 is KGHDR and CDR2 SFDVKD.

Details on this clonotype: Just one base apart from a much larger clone, this may be a read error. V usage is TRBV29-1 and J usage is TRBJ1-1; 9 nucleotides line up with TRBD1. Per germline, CDR1 SQVTM and CDR2 ANQGSEA. Losses at the gene ends were 7 bases for V and 7 bases for J; bases not matched to a gene: 16. The CDR3 is 15 amino acids. The CDR3 region is CSAGGPLTGGNEAFF. DNA for the CDR3: TGCAGCGCGGGAGGTCCCCTAACAGGGGGCAATGAAGCTTTCTTT.

J is TRBJ1-2 and V is TRBV14; D gene unclear. CDR1 is SGHDN and CDR2 is FVKESK in the germline V gene. CDR3 length: 12 amino acids. Trimming removed 4 bases from V and 3 bases from J, with 6 bases in between. CDR3 amino acids: CASSRTDYGYTF. CDR3 DNA: TGTGCCAGCAGCCGCACGGACTATGGCTACACCTTC.

This clonotype has ten or more counts. The chain carries TRBV9 and TRBJ1-1, with 10 bases matching TRBD1. Trimming took 3 bases from V and 6 from J; bases not matched to a gene: 14. The germline V gene has CDR1 SGDLS and CDR2 YYNGEE. CDR3 length equals 17 residues. The CDR3: CASSGMGTGVVGAEAFF. CDR3 sequence (DNA): TGTGCCAGCAGCGGCATGGGGACAGGGGTTGTTGGGGCTGAAGCTTTCTTT.

Turning to this clonotype: Just one base apart from a much larger clone, this may be a read error. V is TRBV3-1 and J is TRBJ2-7; 8 bases map to TRBD1. This CDR3 has 12 residues. The trim removed 6 bases at V and 12 bases at J, leaving 10 bases unmatched. CDR1 and CDR2 from the germline V gene are LGHDT and YNNKEL (reference sequence). The CDR3 DNA reads TGTGCCAGCAGACATGGACAGGGAGTCCTGTACTTC. It translates to CASRHGQGVLYF.

This clonotype was counted many times. V and J are TRBV5-4 and TRBJ2-7; no firm D call. The CDR3 runs to 14 residues. V was pared by 4 bases and J by 7 bases, with 18 bases between. The V gene's germline CDR1 is SGHNT and CDR2 YYREEE (reference sequence). The CDR3 DNA sequence: TGTGCCAGCAGCCGCCCGGATTCTGTGGGGGAGCAGTACTTC. It is translated as CASSRPDSVGEQYF.

This clonotype was seen many times. The V gene is TRBV3-1, the J gene TRBJ1-5; D is uncertain. The CDR3 loop spans 14 amino acids. Germline CDR1 LGHDT, CDR2 YNNKEL (reference sequence). The V end was cut by 6 bases, the J end by 2 bases, with 11 bases between. CDR3 residues: CASSPSLGNQPQHF. In nucleotides, the CDR3 is TGTGCCAGCAGTCCCTCTCTTGGCAATCAGCCCCAGCATTTT.

This clonotype showed up many times. The V and J genes are TRBV10-3 and TRBJ2-5; TRBD1 matches at 8 bases. This CDR3 is 12 amino acids long. After removal of 8 bases from V and 7 bases from J, the junction contained 6 bases not matched to a gene. Germline-derived CDR1 and CDR2 are ENHRY and SYGVKD. The CDR3 region has the DNA TGTGCCATCGGGGCAGGGGGCGGGACCCAGTACTTC. Translating it yields CAIGAGGGTQYF.

This clonotype was observed at least ten times. The chain carries TRBV6-2 or TRBV6-3 and TRBJ2-6, with D hard to call. Trimming shortened V by 2 bases and J by 0 bases, and 2 bases separated the two germline ends. CDR1 and CDR2 (germline): MNHEY, SVGEGT. CDR3 size: 14 residues. As DNA, the CDR3 is TGTGCCAGCAGTTACAACTCTGGGGCCAACGTCCTGACTTTC. Encoded protein: CASSYNSGANVLTF.

The DNA for the CDR3 is TGTGCCAGCAGCGCCCAGTGGGCTGACACTGAAGCTTTCTTT. It codes for CASSAQWADTEAFF. The V gene is TRBV2, the J gene TRBJ1-1; D call uncertain. Germline CDR1 and CDR2: SNHLY and FYNNEI. V gave up 6 bases and J gave up 3 bases, with 14 bases separating them. CDR3 length: 14 residues. Full variable domain (missing parts from reference TRBV2 and TRBJ1-1): EPEVTQTPSHQVTQMGQEVILRCVPISNHLYFYWYRQILGQKVEFLVSFYNNEISEKSEIFDDQFSVERPDGSNFTLKIRSTKLEDSAMYFCASSAQWADTEAFFGQGTRLTVV.

The J gene is TRBJ2-7, the V gene TRBV11-3, with 11 bases identical to TRBD1. Germline V gene sequence: CDR1 SGHNT, CDR2 YENEEA. Unmatched junction bases numbered 6, after V lost 1 base and J lost 1 base. The CDR3 sequence is 17 residues long. CDR3 DNA: TGTGCCAGCAGCTTAGGTTGGACAGGGGGCGCGTCCTACGAGCAGTACTTC. It codes for CASSLGWTGGASYEQYF.

This clonotype was picked up many times. This chain uses TRBV6-1 with TRBJ1-6; no clear D. The CDR3 is 16 residues long. Germline CDR1 is MNHNS and CDR2 is SASEGT. V lost 6 bases and J lost 10, with 22 bases in between. In DNA form, the CDR3 reads TGTGCCAGCAGACACCCCCGACCTAAGATCACCTCACCCCTCCACTTT. Its protein is CASRHPRPKITSPLHF.

Concerning this clonotype: The junction departs from the called germline gene at one end, perhaps through a read error. The chain is built from TRBV27 and TRBJ2-7; 8 bases are a match to TRBD1. The CDR3 runs to 15 residues. Germline V lookup: CDR1 MNHEY, CDR2 SMNVEV (reference sequence). The CDR3 nucleotides read TGTGTCAGCAGCATAGCGAGGACAGGGTCCTACGAGCAGTACTTC. Translating it yields CVSSIARTGSYEQYF.

This clonotype appeared once. Here the CDR3 reads CASISDTDYGYTF. CDR3 nucleotide sequence: TGTGCCAGCATTTCGGACACGGACTATGGCTACACCTTC. V is TRBV5-4 and J is TRBJ1-2; weak D call: TRBD1 (5 bases). Trimming took 6 bases from V and 3 from J, leaving 12 bases between them. The length of the CDR3 is 13 residues. Germline V gene lookup returns CDR1 SGHNT and CDR2 YYREEE (reference sequence). Variable domain in full (rest from reference TRBV5-4 and TRBJ1-2): ETGVTQSPTHLIKTRGQQVTLRCSSQSGHNTVSWYQQALGQGPQFIFQYYREEENGRGNFPPRFSGLQFPNYSSELNVNALELDDSALYLCASISDTDYGYTFGSGTRLTVV.

With regard to this clonotype: Given a far larger clone just one base away, this is likely a sequencing read error. The V and J genes are TRBV20-1 and TRBJ2-4, with 8 bases aligning to TRBD2. CDR3 length: 15 amino acids. The V gene's germline CDR1 is DFQATT and CDR2 SNEGSKA (reference sequence). CDR3 in DNA: TGCAGTCCCCGAGGGGGGGCGGGGGGATCCAATGAGAAGTTCTTC. As protein: CSPRGGAGGSNEKFF.

This clonotype showed up many times. The genes are TRBV3-1 and TRBJ2-1; the match to TRBD2 covers 12 bases. The V gene's germline CDR1 is LGHDT and CDR2 YNNKEL (reference sequence). V trimming: 5 bases; J trimming: 8 bases; junction bases outside the gene matches: 10. This CDR3 has 16 residues. The DNA for the CDR3 is TGTGCCAGCAGCTTACGACTAGCGGGAGATGGGGATGAGCAGTTCTTC. Translated: CASSLRLAGDGDEQFF.

Points on this clonotype: This likely reflects a read error, since a far larger clone is one base away. V gene TRBV6-9 combines with J gene TRBJ2-2; D might be TRBD2 (6 bases). Germline V gene lookup returns CDR1 MNHGY and CDR2 SVAAGI. This CDR3 is 17 amino acids long. DNA for the CDR3: TGTGCCAGCAGTTCCCCGGTTAGAGCGGGCCACACCTGGGAGCTGTTTTTT. It specifies CASSSPVRAGHTWELFF.

Details on this clonotype: The germline gene is not matched at one end of the junction; a read error may be the cause. The chain uses TRBV28 and TRBJ1-6; tentatively, D is TRBD1 (6 bases). CDR1 and CDR2 from the germline V gene are MDHEN and SYDVKM. CDR3 length: 18 residues. In DNA form, the CDR3 reads TGTTCCAGCGCAGGGCAGGGACACAACTCCGTGTGGGATTCACCCCTCCACTTT. Translating it yields CSSAGQGHNSVWDSPLHF.

The chain combines TRBV6-2 or TRBV6-3 with TRBJ2-7; a possible D gene is TRBD1 (5 bases). The CDR3 length is 16 residues. Looked up from germline, CDR1 is MNHEY and CDR2 is SVGEGT. Trimming shortened V by 2 bases and J by 0 bases, and 14 bases separated the two germline ends. The CDR3 DNA follows: TGTGCCAGCAGTTACGGTGGTACAGGAGTCTCCTACGAGCAGTACTTC. Translated: CASSYGGTGVSYEQYF.

Note on this clonotype: An end of the junction does not agree with germline; a read error may underlie this. The chain links TRBV7-3 to TRBJ2-3; 11 nucleotides line up with TRBD2. This CDR3 is built from 16 residues. CDR1 SGHTA and CDR2 FQGTGA come from the germline V gene. The CDR3 reads CACSLTSSGGRDTQYF. The CDR3 DNA is TGTGCCTGCAGCTTAACATCTAGCGGGGGGAGAGATACGCAGTATTTT.

This clonotype occurred many times. This chain connects TRBV19 to TRBJ1-5; unclear D gene. Per germline, CDR1 LNHDA and CDR2 SQIVND (reference sequence). Between the trimmed V and J ends, which lost 5 bases and 1 base, there was a span of 18 bases. The CDR3 sequence is 17 residues long. The CDR3 loop reads CASSYGPSGLSNQPQHF. The CDR3, as DNA: TGTGCCAGTAGTTATGGCCCCTCGGGATTGAGCAATCAGCCCCAGCATTTT.

This clonotype occurred many times. This chain joins TRBV28 and TRBJ1-5, with D possibly being TRBD1 (6 bases). Trimming cost V 5 bases and J 0 bases, with 8 bases left between them. Looked up from germline, CDR1 is MDHEN and CDR2 is SYDVKM. The CDR3 extends over 14 amino acids. The chain's CDR3 is CASSGTISNQPQHF. The CDR3 region has the DNA TGTGCCAGCAGTGGGACAATTAGCAATCAGCCCCAGCATTTT.

With respect to this clonotype: With a much larger clone just one base away, this may be a read error. The DNA of the CDR3 is TGCAGTGCTGTTCGGTCGGACAGACCTAGCACAGATACGCAGTATTTT. The encoded protein is CSAVRSDRPSTDTQYF. The chain links TRBV20-1 to TRBJ2-3, with D perhaps TRBD1 (6 bases). V gave up 5 bases and J gave up 0 bases, with 18 bases separating them. CDR3 length: 16 residues. Germline V gives CDR1 DFQATT, CDR2 SNEGSKA (reference sequence).

This clonotype is labeled as medium-sized (0.01 to 0.1%). This sequence joins TRBV6-1 and TRBJ1-2; D is uncertain. V shed 7 bases and J shed 8 bases, with 17 bases lying between them. CDR3 length equals 13 residues. CDR1 is MNHNS, CDR2 SASEGT, per germline. This CDR3 is CASNGGSFHGYTF. The CDR3 coding sequence is TGTGCCAGCAATGGAGGGTCCTTTCACGGCTACACCTTC.

By proportion, this clonotype is medium-sized. The chain employs TRBV5-1 and TRBJ1-2; the match to TRBD1 covers 7 bases. This CDR3 is built from 17 residues. J was trimmed by 5 bases and V by 3 bases; bases with no gene match: 16. Germline V gene sequence: CDR1 SGHRS, CDR2 YFSETQ. The CDR3 spells CASSSGQPVSRMYGYTF. CDR3 in DNA: TGCGCCAGCAGCTCGGGACAGCCCGTATCGCGGATGTATGGCTACACCTTC.

This clonotype was seen ten or more times. The chain links TRBV6-5 to TRBJ2-7; possibly TRBD2 for D (6 bases). With 4 bases removed from V and 2 bases from J, the gap between germline ends came to 15 bases. The CDR3 is 15 amino acids. Germline V gives CDR1 MNHEY, CDR2 SVGAGI. The CDR3 nucleotides are TGTGCCAGCAGTTCCCCGGGACGGGGGACCTACGAGCAGTACTTC. Protein product: CASSSPGRGTYEQYF.

The rearrangement uses TRBV6-2 or TRBV6-3 and TRBJ2-3, with D perhaps matching TRBD2 (5 bases). The CDR3 consists of 17 residues. Looked up from germline, CDR1 is MNHEY and CDR2 is SVGEGT. V dropped 2 bases and J dropped 4 bases, with 19 bases sitting between them. DNA of the CDR3: TGTGCCAGCAGTTACGCCTCTAGCTGGAGTGGCGCAGATACGCAGTATTTT. Its translation: CASSYASSWSGADTQYF.

This clonotype was picked up one time. CDR3 sequence (DNA): TGTGCCAGCAGTTTAGGCGGGGACCCATACAATTATCAGTTCTTC. It codes for CASSLGGDPYNYQFF. The V gene is TRBV28, the J gene TRBJ2-1, with D possibly TRBD2 on 6 matching bases. CDR1 and CDR2 from the germline V gene are MDHEN and SYDVKM. The CDR3 totals 15 residues. V lost 2 bases and J lost 13, with 21 bases in between.

The sample holds many counts of this clonotype. The gene calls are TRBV5-1 and TRBJ2-2; D unresolved. Trimming removed 3 bases from V and 3 bases from J, with 9 bases in between. CDR3 size: 14 residues. From germline, CDR1 is SGHRS and CDR2 YFSETQ. In nucleotides, the CDR3 is TGCGCCAGCAGCTCTGTGGTAGACACCGGGGAGCTGTTTTTT. It codes for CASSSVVDTGELFF.

There are many counts of this clonotype. V is TRBV18 and J is TRBJ2-7; the D gene is possibly TRBD1 (7 bases). Germline V gene data show CDR1 as KGHSH and CDR2 as LQKENI. The CDR3 consists of 14 residues. V was clipped by 8 bases and J by 3 bases, with 17 bases between them. The CDR3 nucleotides are TGTGCCAGCGCCCAGGCGGGACAGAGCTACGAGCAGTACTTC. Its translation is CASAQAGQSYEQYF.

The chain links TRBV11-3 to TRBJ2-5; D unresolved. The CDR3 sequence is 15 residues long. V gave up 4 bases and J gave up 7 bases, with 19 bases separating them. Germline CDR1 reads SGHNT; CDR2 reads YENEEA. Written as DNA, the CDR3 is TGTGCCAGCAGCTCCCTACACACCCCCCAGGTGACCCAGTACTTC. Protein sequence: CASSSLHTPQVTQYF.

V gene TRBV3-1 combines with J gene TRBJ2-7; 8 bases match TRBD1. The CDR3 totals 13 residues. Trimming at V came to 10 bases and at J to 3 bases, leaving 8 bases not matched to a gene. Germline lookup yields CDR1 LGHDT and CDR2 YNNKEL (reference sequence). As DNA, the CDR3 is TGTGCCATCAGTCTGGGGACAGGCTACGAGCAGTACTTC. Residues: CAISLGTGYEQYF.